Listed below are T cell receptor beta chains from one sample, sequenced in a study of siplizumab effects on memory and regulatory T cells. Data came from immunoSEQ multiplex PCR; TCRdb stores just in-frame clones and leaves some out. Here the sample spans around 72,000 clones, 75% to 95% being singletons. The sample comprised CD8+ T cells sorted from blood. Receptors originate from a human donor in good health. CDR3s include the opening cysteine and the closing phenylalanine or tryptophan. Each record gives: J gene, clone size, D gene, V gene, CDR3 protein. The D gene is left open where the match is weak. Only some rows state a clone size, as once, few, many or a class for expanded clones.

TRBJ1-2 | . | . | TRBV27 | CASSDRDWAYGYTF
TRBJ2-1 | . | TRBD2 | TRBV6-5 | CASSPTSGRPNEQFF
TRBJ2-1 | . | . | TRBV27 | CASSLGGDRPYNEQFF
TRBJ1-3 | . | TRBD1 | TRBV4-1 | CASSLTGTGLSGNTIYF
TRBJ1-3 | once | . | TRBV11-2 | CASSFTPWEQGGNTIYF
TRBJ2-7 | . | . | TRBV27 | CASSLGQFSYEQYF
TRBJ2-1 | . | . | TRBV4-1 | CASSQDGSPDQFF
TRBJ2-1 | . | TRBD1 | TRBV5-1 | CASAYGTVRNNEQFF
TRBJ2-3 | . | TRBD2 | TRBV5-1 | CASSFLSWREGVGDTQYF
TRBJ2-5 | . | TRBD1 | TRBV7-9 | CASSPSGTGLQETQYF
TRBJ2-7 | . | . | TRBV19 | CASRGQGVVNEQYF
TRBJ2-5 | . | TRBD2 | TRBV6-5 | CASSSSGGRGETQYF
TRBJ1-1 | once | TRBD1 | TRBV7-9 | CASSPTQGLNTEAFF
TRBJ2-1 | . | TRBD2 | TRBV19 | CASSIWTSGTANNEQFF
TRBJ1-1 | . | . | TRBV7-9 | CASSPVGFAEAFF
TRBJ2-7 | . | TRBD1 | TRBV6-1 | CASSSTGAGEQYF
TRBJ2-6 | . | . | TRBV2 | CASGRYGESGANVLTF
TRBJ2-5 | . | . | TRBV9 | CASSVGGEYQETQYF
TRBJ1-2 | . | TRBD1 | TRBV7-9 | CASSLEGQHLSGYGYTF
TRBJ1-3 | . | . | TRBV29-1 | CSVDAVGSGNTIYF
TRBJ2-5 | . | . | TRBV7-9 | CASSYAVQETQYF
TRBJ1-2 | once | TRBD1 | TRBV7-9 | CASSSSDRDGYTF
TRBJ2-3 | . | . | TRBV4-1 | CASSQGGASTDTQYF
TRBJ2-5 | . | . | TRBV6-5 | CASSYDVSQETQYF
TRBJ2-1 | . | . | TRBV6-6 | CASSYSSSGDEQFF
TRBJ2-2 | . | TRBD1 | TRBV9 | CASSAPGTEPFTGELFF
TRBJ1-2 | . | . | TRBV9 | CASSVASREDNYGYTF
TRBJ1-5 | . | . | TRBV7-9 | CASSPLAGGNQPQHF
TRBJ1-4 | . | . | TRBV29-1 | CSGRRGLDEKLFF
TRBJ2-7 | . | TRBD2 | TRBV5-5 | CASSPLTGGQYEQYF
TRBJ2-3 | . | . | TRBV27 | CASTSVGETDTQYF
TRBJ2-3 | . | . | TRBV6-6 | CASTRAGTDTQYF
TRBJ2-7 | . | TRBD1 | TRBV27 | CASSAGQGLYEQYF
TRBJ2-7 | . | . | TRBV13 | CASSPRDRRYEQYF